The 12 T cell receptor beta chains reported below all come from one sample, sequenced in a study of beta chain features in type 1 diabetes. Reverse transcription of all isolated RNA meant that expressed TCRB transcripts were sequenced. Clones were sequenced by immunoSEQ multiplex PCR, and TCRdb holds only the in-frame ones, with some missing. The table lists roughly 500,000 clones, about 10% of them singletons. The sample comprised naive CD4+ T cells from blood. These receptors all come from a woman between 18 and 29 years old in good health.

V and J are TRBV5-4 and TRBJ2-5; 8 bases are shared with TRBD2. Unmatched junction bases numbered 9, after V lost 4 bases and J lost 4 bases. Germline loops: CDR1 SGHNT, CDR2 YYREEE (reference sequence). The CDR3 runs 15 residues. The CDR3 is CASSRTSGGGETQYF. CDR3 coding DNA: TGTGCCAGCAGCCGGACCAGCGGGGGTGGAGAGACCCAGTACTTC.

The CDR3 region has the DNA TGTGCCAGCAGCATGCTGGGACTAGCGGGGGCCACAGATACGCAGTATTTT. The encoded protein is CASSMLGLAGATDTQYF. The chain recombines TRBV7-2 with TRBJ2-3, with 14 bases that match TRBD2. Losses at the gene ends were 5 bases for V and 2 bases for J; bases not matched to a gene: 6. Germline assignment: CDR1 SGHTA and CDR2 FQGNSA. The CDR3 loop spans 17 amino acids.

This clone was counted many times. The CDR3 sequence: CASSQGLAKNIQYF. Written as DNA, the CDR3 is TGCGCCAGCAGCCAAGGGCTAGCCAAAAACATTCAGTACTTC. J is TRBJ2-4 and V is TRBV4-3; D gene ambiguous. Germline values: CDR1 LGHNA, CDR2 YSLEER. The CDR3 has 14 residues. V lost 1 base and J 0 bases, leaving 4 bases between the germline ends.

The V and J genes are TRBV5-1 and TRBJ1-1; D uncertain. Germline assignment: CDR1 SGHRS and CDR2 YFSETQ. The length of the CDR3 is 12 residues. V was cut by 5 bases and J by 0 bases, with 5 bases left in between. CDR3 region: CASSNVNTEAFF. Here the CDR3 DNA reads TGCGCCAGCAGTAACGTGAACACTGAAGCTTTCTTT.

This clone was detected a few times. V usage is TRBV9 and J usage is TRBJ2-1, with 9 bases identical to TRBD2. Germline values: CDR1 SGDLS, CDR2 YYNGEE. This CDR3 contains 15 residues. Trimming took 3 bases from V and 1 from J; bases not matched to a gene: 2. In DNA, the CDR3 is TGTGCCAGCAGCGATCTAGCGGGGTCCTACAATGAGCAGTTCTTC. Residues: CASSDLAGSYNEQFF.

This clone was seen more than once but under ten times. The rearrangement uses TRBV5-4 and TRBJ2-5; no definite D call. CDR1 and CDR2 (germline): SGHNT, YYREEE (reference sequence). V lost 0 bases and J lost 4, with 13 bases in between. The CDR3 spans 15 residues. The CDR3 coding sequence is TGTGCCAGCAGCTTGGTCCAAGCAGGTGGAGAGACCCAGTACTTC. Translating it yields CASSLVQAGGETQYF.

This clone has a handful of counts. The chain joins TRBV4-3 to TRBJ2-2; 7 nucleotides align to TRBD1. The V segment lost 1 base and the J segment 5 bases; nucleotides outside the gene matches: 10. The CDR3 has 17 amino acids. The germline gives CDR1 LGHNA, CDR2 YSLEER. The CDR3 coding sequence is TGCGCCAGCAGCCAAGGGGACAGTGGATCCGAAACCGGGGAGCTGTTTTTT. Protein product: CASSQGDSGSETGELFF.

Here the CDR3 DNA reads TGTGCCAGCAGCTTAACGGGGAGCCACTACAATGAGCAGTTCTTC. Its protein product is CASSLTGSHYNEQFF. The rearrangement uses TRBV7-9 and TRBJ2-1; D may be TRBD2 (5 bases). The germline gives CDR1 SEHNR, CDR2 FQNEAQ (reference sequence). The CDR3 runs to 15 residues. V was clipped by 2 bases and J by 3 bases, with 11 bases between them.

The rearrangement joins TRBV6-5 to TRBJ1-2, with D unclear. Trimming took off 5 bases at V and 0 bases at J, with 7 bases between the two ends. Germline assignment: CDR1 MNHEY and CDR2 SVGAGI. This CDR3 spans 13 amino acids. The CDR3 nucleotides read TGTGCCAGCAGTAAATCGTCTAACTATGGCTACACCTTC. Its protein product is CASSKSSNYGYTF.

CDR3 amino acids: CASKSGTGWPTEKLFF. The CDR3, as DNA: TGTGCCTCAAAATCCGGGACAGGGTGGCCCACTGAAAAACTGTTTTTT. The chain couples TRBV30 to TRBJ1-4; TRBD1 matches 9 bases. The junction had 16 bases not matched to a gene; V was cut back by 7 bases and J by 7 bases. The CDR3 has 16 residues. CDR1 is GTSNPN and CDR2 is SVGIG in the germline V gene (reference sequence).

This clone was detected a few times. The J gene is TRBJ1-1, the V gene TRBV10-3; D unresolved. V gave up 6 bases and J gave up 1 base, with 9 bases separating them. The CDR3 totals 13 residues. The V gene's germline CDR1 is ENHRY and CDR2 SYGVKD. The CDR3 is CAISNTANTEAFF. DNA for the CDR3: TGTGCCATCAGCAACACCGCGAACACTGAAGCTTTCTTT.

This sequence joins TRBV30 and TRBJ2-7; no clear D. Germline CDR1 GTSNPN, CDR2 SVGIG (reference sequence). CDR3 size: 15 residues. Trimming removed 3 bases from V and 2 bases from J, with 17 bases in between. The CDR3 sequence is CAWSAGSRPTYEQYF. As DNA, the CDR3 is TGTGCCTGGAGCGCCGGGTCCCGCCCAACCTACGAGCAGTACTTC.